The present TCR beta chain was sequenced within a study of blood T cell repertoires in COVID-19. Across the whole study: The United States, Italy and Spain were the sources of the acute and convalescent COVID-19 samples. T cells, B-cell-depleted T cells, or PBMCs supplied cDNA or gDNA.

V shed 3 bases and J 2 bases; nucleotides not matched to a gene: 11. CDR3 length equals 18 residues. Germline values: CDR1 LGHDT, CDR2 YNNKEL (reference sequence). How the authors handled the data: From reference gene primer amplification, estimates of nucleated cell counts were derived. Sequencing was performed with immunoSEQ multiplex PCR; in TCRdb, only in-frame clones are kept and a portion is missing. V and J calls and clone size come straight from that table; D and trimming were deduced from the DNA. In the table there are about 74,000 clones, roughly 91% of which are singletons. This receptor was identified in a woman aged 45-65 years in a cohort sampled during active COVID-19. The V and J genes are TRBV3-1 (or the pseudogene TRBV3-2) and TRBJ2-1, with TRBD2 identical over 9 bases. The sample was peripheral blood. CDR3 nucleotides: TGTGCCAGCAGCCATGGTTCGGGGGCGGGAGGGGCCTACAATGAGCAGTTCTTC. It specifies CASSHGSGAGGAYNEQFF.